These 30 T cell receptor beta chains originate from one sample sequenced in a study of identical twins. Via MiXCR, TCRdb re-called the 5' RACE reads, giving one row per CDR3 protein. The table records 450,000 to 600,000 distinct CDR3 sequences, around 24% of them present only once. These same data were also listed under a study on yellow fever vaccine responses in identical twins.

The sample comprised CD4+ T cells sorted from blood. These receptors were obtained from a woman aged 18-35 years in good health.

The chain combines TRBV2 with TRBJ2-2; 10 nucleotides align to TRBD1. With V trimmed by 5 bases and J by 3 bases, 3 bases remained unmatched. Germline-derived CDR1 and CDR2 are SNHLY and FYNNEI. There are 15 residues in the CDR3. CDR3 region: CASSSGTGDTGELFF. As DNA, the CDR3 is TGTGCCAGCAGTTCCGGGACAGGGGACACCGGGGAGCTGTTTTTT.

There are a few counts of this clonotype. The chain's CDR3 is CASSVDPSNTGELFF. CDR3 DNA: TGCGCCAGCAGTGTTGACCCGTCGAACACCGGGGAGCTGTTTTTT. V and J are TRBV10-1 and TRBJ2-2; D remains unclear. V was shortened by 4 bases and J by 0 bases, with 9 bases between the two germline ends. The CDR3 has 15 residues. Germline CDR1 and CDR2: WNHNN and SYGVQD (reference sequence).

The chain couples TRBV27 to TRBJ2-4; perhaps TRBD1 as D (6 bases). V was clipped by 6 bases and J by 0 bases, with 21 bases between them. CDR3 length: 18 amino acids. CDR1 MNHEY and CDR2 SMNVEV come from the germline V gene (reference sequence). CDR3 residues: CASRTTTRTELAKNIQYF. The CDR3, as DNA: TGTGCCAGCAGAACAACCACCAGGACAGAACTAGCCAAAAACATTCAGTACTTC.

Only a few counts were recorded for this clonotype. The V gene is TRBV10-3, the J gene TRBJ2-3; weak D call: TRBD1 (5 bases). This CDR3 has 12 amino acids. V lost 9 bases to trimming and J lost 2 bases, with 9 bases between them. Germline V CDR1 and CDR2: ENHRY, SYGVKD. The CDR3 loop is CAIGDNTDTQYF. In DNA, the CDR3 is TGTGCCATAGGGGATAACACAGATACGCAGTATTTT.

This chain joins TRBV10-3 and TRBJ2-2; D might be TRBD1 (6 bases). Germline lookup yields CDR1 ENHRY and CDR2 SYGVKD. Trimming took 2 bases from V and 0 from J, leaving 13 bases between them. This CDR3 spans 17 amino acids. The CDR3 sequence is CAISEHSGTSNTGELFF. The CDR3 DNA follows: TGTGCCATCAGTGAGCATTCCGGGACATCGAACACCGGGGAGCTGTTTTTT.

The chain couples TRBV9 to TRBJ2-3, with D hard to call. The CDR3 sequence is 13 residues long. V was trimmed by 0 bases and J by 4 bases, leaving 6 bases between them. Germline CDR1 and CDR2: SGDLS and YYNGEE. The CDR3 bases are TGTGCCAGCAGCGTAGGATCGTCAGATACGCAGTATTTT. This translates into CASSVGSSDTQYF.

This chain connects TRBV29-1 to TRBJ2-4, with D possibly matching TRBD2 (6 bases). The germline CDR1 and CDR2 sequences are SQVTM and ANQGSEA. V was cut by 4 bases and J by 1 base, with 8 bases left in between. CDR3 length: 13 amino acids. This chain's CDR3 is CSVGGVAKNIQYF. CDR3 sequence (DNA): TGCAGCGTTGGGGGGGTTGCCAAAAACATTCAGTACTTC.

This chain uses TRBV12-3 or TRBV12-4 with TRBJ2-5; 12 positions agree with TRBD1. Trimming removed 3 bases from V and 5 bases from J; junction bases left unmatched: 4. The CDR3 is 15 residues long. In nucleotides, the CDR3 is TGTGCCAGCAGTTTTGGGACAGGGGGCAAGGAGACCCAGTACTTC. Amino acids: CASSFGTGGKETQYF.

This clonotype was detected a few times. The germline gene is not matched at one end of the junction; a read error may be the cause. This chain joins TRBV3-1 and TRBJ1-5, with 9 positions matching TRBD1. Germline CDR1 is LGHDT and CDR2 is YNNKEL (reference sequence). This CDR3 comprises 19 residues. The CDR3 nucleotides read TGTTCCAGCAGCCAGACCGGACAGGGGACTTTTAGTACGGGGCAGCCCCAGCATTTT. Translating gives CSSSQTGQGTFSTGQPQHF.

CDR3 residues: CATSRMSGGTEAFF. The CDR3 DNA follows: TGTGCCACCAGCAGAATGTCGGGGGGAACTGAAGCTTTCTTT. The chain links TRBV15 to TRBJ1-1; D may be TRBD1 (5 bases). The CDR3 consists of 14 residues. Trimming took 2 bases from V and 5 from J, leaving 12 bases between them. Germline CDR1 is LNHNV and CDR2 is YYDKDF (reference sequence).

The chain carries TRBV11-2 and TRBJ2-7; 7 nucleotides agree with TRBD1. There are 15 residues in the CDR3. V dropped 5 bases and J dropped 3; count of bases not matched to a gene: 10. The germline V gene encodes CDR1 SGHAT and CDR2 FQNNGV. In DNA form, the CDR3 reads TGTGCCAGCAGCCCCCTGCCCGGGACAGTCTACGAGCAGTACTTC. This codes for CASSPLPGTVYEQYF.

The sample holds a few counts of this clonotype. The chain couples TRBV5-5 to TRBJ2-2; TRBD1 agrees at 9 bases. CDR1 and CDR2 from the germline V gene are SGHKS and YYEKEE (reference sequence). Unmatched junction bases numbered 1, after V lost 0 bases and J lost 1 base. The CDR3 runs to 16 residues. The chain's CDR3 is CASSLVDRGNTGELFF. The CDR3 DNA is TGTGCCAGCAGCTTGGTGGACAGGGGGAACACCGGGGAGCTGTTTTTT.

This clonotype was seen only a few times. The chain carries TRBV27 and TRBJ2-3, with 9 bases identical to TRBD2. Germline V gene sequence: CDR1 MNHEY, CDR2 SMNVEV (reference sequence). The V gene end was trimmed by 5 bases and the J gene end by 4 bases; junction bases not matched to a gene: 10. This CDR3 has 16 residues. CDR3: CASSRYSGSVADTQYF. CDR3 DNA sequence: TGTGCCAGCAGTCGATATAGCGGGAGTGTCGCAGATACGCAGTATTTT.

The chain joins TRBV7-9 to TRBJ2-3; D tentatively reads TRBD1 or TRBD2 (5 bases each). Germline assignment: CDR1 SEHNR and CDR2 FQNEAQ (reference sequence). Trimming removed 5 bases from V and 4 bases from J, with 10 bases in between. The CDR3 sequence is 13 residues long. The CDR3 nucleotides are TGTGCCAGCAGCGTGGGGACCGCAGATACGCAGTATTTT. Translating it yields CASSVGTADTQYF.

Regarding this clonotype: A junction end diverges from the germline sequence, so it may reflect a read error. The chain employs TRBV20-1 and TRBJ2-1; D is ambiguous. CDR3 length equals 16 residues. The germline V gene has CDR1 DFQATT and CDR2 SNEGSKA (reference sequence). Here the CDR3 reads CCARGLSRDSYNEQFF. CDR3 DNA sequence: TGCTGTGCTAGAGGTTTGTCCCGCGACTCCTACAATGAGCAGTTCTTC.

This clonotype was recorded a few times. The rearrangement uses TRBV11-2 and TRBJ2-1; a possible D gene is TRBD2 (6 bases). Trimming cost V 1 base and J 0 bases, with 7 bases left between them. The CDR3 sequence is 15 residues long. CDR1 and CDR2 from the germline V gene are SGHAT and FQNNGV. CDR3 coding DNA: TGTGCCAGCAGCTTAGGCGGGATCTCCTACAATGAGCAGTTCTTC. This codes for CASSLGGISYNEQFF.

Written as DNA, the CDR3 is TGTGCCAGCAGCAAAAGAGCCGGGGCCAACGTCCTGACTTTC. Translated: CASSKRAGANVLTF. The V gene is TRBV13, the J gene TRBJ2-6; D is uncertain. This CDR3 is built from 14 residues. V was clipped by 5 bases and J by 4 bases, with 9 bases between them. The germline V gene encodes CDR1 PRHDT and CDR2 FYEKMQ (reference sequence).

This clonotype was counted a few times. J is TRBJ1-1 and V is TRBV20-1; D unclear. V lost 0 bases and J 0 bases, leaving 11 bases between the germline ends. The CDR3 is 15 residues long. Germline V gene data show CDR1 as DFQATT and CDR2 as SNEGSKA (reference sequence). DNA for the CDR3: TGCAGTGCTAGAGATCTGGGCCTCATGAACACTGAAGCTTTCTTT. Translated: CSARDLGLMNTEAFF.

V gene TRBV10-3 combines with J gene TRBJ1-2, with 7 positions matching TRBD1. J was trimmed by 3 bases and V by 6 bases; bases with no gene match: 1. CDR3 length equals 12 residues. Germline values: CDR1 ENHRY, CDR2 SYGVKD. The CDR3 loop is CAISGTDYGYTF. The CDR3 nucleotides read TGTGCCATCAGCGGGACAGACTATGGCTACACCTTC.

This rearrangement joins TRBV5-1 to TRBJ2-3, with D maybe TRBD2 (6 bases). CDR3 size: 17 residues. The V end lost 3 bases, the J end lost 7 bases, and 24 bases lay between the germline ends. Per the germline V gene, CDR1 is SGHRS and CDR2 is YFSETQ. The CDR3 is CASSWGETTAGKNTQYF. The DNA for the CDR3 is TGCGCCAGCAGCTGGGGAGAGACTACCGCGGGGAAAAATACGCAGTATTTT. Full variable domain (missing parts from reference TRBV5-1 and TRBJ2-3): KAGVTQTPRYLIKTRGQQVTLSCSPISGHRSVSWYQQTPGQGLQFLFEYFSETQRNKGNFPGRFSGRQFSNSRSEMNVSTLELGDSALYLCASSWGETTAGKNTQYFGPGTRLTVL.

This clonotype was seen a few times. V and J are TRBV20-1 and TRBJ2-3; TRBD2 agrees at 10 bases. V dropped 3 bases and J dropped 2; count of bases not matched to a gene: 8. The germline CDR1 and CDR2 sequences are DFQATT and SNEGSKA (reference sequence). CDR3 length equals 16 residues. The CDR3 loop is CSASPVAGGVTDTQYF. The CDR3 region has the DNA TGCAGTGCTAGCCCCGTAGCGGGGGGAGTCACAGATACGCAGTATTTT.

The table lists this clonotype with many counts. The chain recombines TRBV7-6 with TRBJ2-3, with a tentative D call TRBD2 (6 bases). The V gene's germline CDR1 is SGHVS and CDR2 FNYEAQ. This CDR3 spans 15 amino acids. With 10 bases removed from V and 2 bases from J, the gap between germline ends came to 19 bases. This CDR3 is CATKREPRTTDTQYF. The CDR3 coding sequence is TGTGCCACTAAACGGGAGCCAAGGACCACAGATACGCAGTATTTT.

This clonotype was observed a few times. The chain recombines TRBV29-1 with TRBJ2-7, with D perhaps TRBD1 (5 bases). The ends were cut back, 6 bases at V and 5 bases at J, with 14 bases in the middle. This CDR3 contains 12 residues. Germline V gene data show CDR1 as SQVTM and CDR2 as ANQGSEA. CDR3 loop: CSVGPRWNEQYF. The CDR3 DNA sequence: TGCAGCGTGGGGCCTCGGTGGAACGAGCAGTACTTC.

This chain uses TRBV5-1 with TRBJ2-1; D uncertain. CDR1 is SGHRS and CDR2 is YFSETQ in the germline V gene. This CDR3 is built from 14 residues. The germline V and J ends were trimmed by 5 bases and 5 bases, with 14 bases remaining between them. The CDR3 coding sequence is TGCGCCAGCAGAGGTTATCTACACGACAATGAGCAGTTCTTC. Encoded protein: CASRGYLHDNEQFF.

This clonotype was detected only a few times. The chain employs TRBV5-1 and TRBJ2-1; 7 positions match TRBD2. This CDR3 has 15 amino acids. J was trimmed by 4 bases and V by 5 bases; bases with no gene match: 9. Per germline, CDR1 SGHRS and CDR2 YFSETQ. CDR3 DNA sequence: TGCGCCAGCAGGGCCGGGGAGGGGCCTTACAATGAGCAGTTCTTC. It specifies CASRAGEGPYNEQFF. The entire variable domain, with the rest obtained from reference TRBV5-1 and TRBJ2-1, is as follows: KAGVTQTPRYLIKTRGQQVTLSCSPISGHRSVSWYQQTPGQGLQFLFEYFSETQRNKGNFPGRFSGRQFSNSRSEMNVSTLELGDSALYLCASRAGEGPYNEQFFGPGTRLTVL.

This clonotype turned up a few times. The V gene is TRBV12-3 or TRBV12-4, the J gene TRBJ1-3; D gene unclear. V shed 0 bases and J shed 9 bases, with 15 bases lying between them. This CDR3 has 15 residues. CDR3 amino acids: CASSLAGRARGTIYF. CDR3 DNA sequence: TGTGCCAGCAGTTTAGCTGGTCGCGCTCGGGGCACCATATATTTT.

V is TRBV11-2 and J is TRBJ2-1, with 10 nucleotides matching TRBD2. CDR3 length equals 16 residues. Germline CDR1 SGHAT, CDR2 FQNNGV. The ends lost 0 bases at V and 5 bases at J; junction bases unmatched: 4. CDR3: CASSLEPAGGNNEQFF. CDR3 nucleotide sequence: TGTGCCAGCAGCTTAGAACCAGCGGGGGGGAACAATGAGCAGTTCTTC.

Only a few counts were recorded for this clonotype. This rearrangement joins TRBV16 to TRBJ2-2, with D maybe TRBD1 (5 bases). Trimming stripped 4 bases from V and 4 bases from J, with 10 bases between. The CDR3 loop spans 14 amino acids. Germline V CDR1 and CDR2: KGHSY, FQNENV. This CDR3 is CASSPHTGTGELFF. CDR3 in DNA: TGTGCCAGCAGCCCCCACACAGGCACCGGGGAGCTGTTTTTT.

The chain employs TRBV6-1 and TRBJ2-3; 12 bases are shared with TRBD1. From germline, CDR1 is MNHNS and CDR2 SASEGT. This CDR3 has 15 amino acids. V lost 5 bases, J lost 8 bases, and 8 bases stayed unmatched. The CDR3 bases are TGTGCCAGCAGTCGCCCCGGGACAGGGGGCTCTACGCAGTATTTT. Translating gives CASSRPGTGGSTQYF.

This clonotype was seen more than once but under ten times. CDR3 DNA: TGCAGCGTTGCTGGGACAGAGGGGTTGTTGGGAAACATTCAGTACTTC. This codes for CSVAGTEGLLGNIQYF. J is TRBJ2-4 and V is TRBV29-1; 7 positions agree with TRBD1. J was trimmed by 6 bases and V by 4 bases; bases with no gene match: 15. The CDR3 contains 16 residues. Looked up from germline, CDR1 is SQVTM and CDR2 is ANQGSEA.